The 29 T cell receptor beta chains in this list originate from one sample, sequenced in a study of naive and memory T cell subsets. Study results and limitations: Naive repertoires, especially CD8, held a few larger clonotypes, possibly memory cells re-expressing CD45RA.

The antigens these receptors bind are not known. Two oligonucleotides, mixed equimolar, formed the beta constant-region primer covering TRBC1 and TRBC2. The ligated cDNA underwent four PCR rounds using SP2 and nested alpha and beta constant-region primers. In TCRdb, the UMI-ligation and nested PCR reads were re-called with MiXCR into one record per CDR3 protein. Among about 90,000 distinct CDR3 sequences listed, roughly 10% were seen once. Sequencing was done on a sample of naive CD4+ T cells from blood. These receptors all come from a human donor in good health.

This clonotype was found a few times. The chain combines TRBV28 with TRBJ1-1; 7 nucleotides align to TRBD1. This CDR3 is 15 amino acids long. The V gene's germline CDR1 is MDHEN and CDR2 SYDVKM. The V and J ends lost 6 bases and 5 bases, in that order; junction bases with no gene match: 12. The CDR3 DNA is TGTGCCAGCAGATCAATAAGACAGGGAAGGACTGAAGCTTTCTTT. As protein: CASRSIRQGRTEAFF. The full variable domain, in which reference TRBV28 and TRBJ1-1 provide the parts outside the CDR3, is DVKVTQSSRYLVKRTGEKVFLECVQDMDHENMFWYRQDPGLGLRLIYFSYDVKMKEKGDIPEGYSVSREKKERFSLILESASTNQTSMYLCASRSIRQGRTEAFFGQGTRLTVV.

This clonotype was counted only a few times. The chain joins TRBV7-2 to TRBJ2-1, with TRBD1 as a possible D gene (5 bases). The CDR3 covers 13 residues. In germline, CDR1 is SGHTA, CDR2 FQGNSA. Trimming removed 3 bases at V and 8 bases at J, with 11 bases between. The CDR3 region is CASSFQGGDEQFF. The CDR3 nucleotides read TGTGCCAGCAGCTTCCAGGGTGGGGATGAGCAGTTCTTC.

This clonotype was seen repeatedly, ten times or more. The chain couples TRBV11-2 to TRBJ2-3, with D possibly matching TRBD1 (5 bases). Germline V gene data show CDR1 as SGHAT and CDR2 as FQNNGV. V was clipped by 0 bases and J by 2 bases, with 15 bases between them. The CDR3 loop spans 17 amino acids. The CDR3 is CASSLEAGSPYTDTQYF. CDR3 nucleotide sequence: TGTGCCAGCAGCTTAGAAGCAGGGTCCCCGTACACAGATACGCAGTATTTT.

This chain's CDR3 is CASSLRQGGEAFF. As DNA, the CDR3 is TGTGCCAGCAGCTTAAGGCAGGGGGGTGAAGCTTTCTTT. V is TRBV7-6 and J is TRBJ1-1, with 7 bases lining up with TRBD1. Germline CDR1 is SGHVS and CDR2 is FNYEAQ. The J segment lost 7 bases and the V segment lost 2 bases, leaving 4 bases of the junction unmatched. This CDR3 spans 13 amino acids.

The rearrangement uses TRBV2 and TRBJ1-3, with D possibly matching TRBD1 (5 bases). Germline V gene data show CDR1 as SNHLY and CDR2 as FYNNEI. V gave up 6 bases and J gave up 8 bases, with 17 bases separating them. The length of the CDR3 is 14 residues. Here the CDR3 DNA reads TGTGCCAGCAGCTACAGGCCCAACCCCGACACCATATATTTT. Translated, it gives CASSYRPNPDTIYF.

A few counts support this clonotype. The genes are TRBV6-2 or TRBV6-3 and TRBJ2-7; 9 positions agree with TRBD1. The CDR3 length is 14 residues. Germline assignment: CDR1 MNHEY and CDR2 SVGEGT. V dropped 6 bases and J dropped 3; count of bases not matched to a gene: 6. DNA of the CDR3: TGTGCCAGCAGGGGCCAGGGACAGGGCTACGAGCAGTACTTC. Protein product: CASRGQGQGYEQYF.

The chain has TRBV20-1 and TRBJ2-3; 13 nucleotides line up with TRBD2. The CDR3 sequence is 13 residues long. J was trimmed by 9 bases and V by 6 bases; bases with no gene match: 6. Per the germline V gene, CDR1 is DFQATT and CDR2 is SNEGSKA (reference sequence). The CDR3 sequence: CSAPRTSGRTQYF. The CDR3 coding sequence is TGCAGTGCACCTAGGACTAGCGGGAGAACGCAGTATTTT.

There are a few counts of this clonotype. This CDR3 is CAWSVLDRDSTGELFF. The DNA of the CDR3 is TGTGCCTGGAGTGTACTGGACAGGGATTCCACCGGGGAGCTGTTTTTT. This chain links TRBV30 with TRBJ2-2; the match to TRBD1 covers 8 bases. Germline CDR1 is GTSNPN and CDR2 is SVGIG (reference sequence). The CDR3 has 16 amino acids. V shed 0 bases and J 4 bases; nucleotides not matched to a gene: 7.

CDR3 in DNA: TGCAGCGTCGCTGAAGACAGGGGGCGTTACGAGCAGTACTTC. This encodes CSVAEDRGRYEQYF. The rearrangement links TRBV29-1 to TRBJ2-7; 10 positions agree with TRBD1. CDR1 is SQVTM and CDR2 is ANQGSEA in the germline V gene. The CDR3 contains 14 residues. V shed 6 bases and J 4 bases; nucleotides not matched to a gene: 9.

The chain is built from TRBV20-1 and TRBJ1-5; D might be TRBD1 (6 bases). CDR3 size: 16 residues. Trimming took off 4 bases at V and 3 bases at J, with 19 bases between the two ends. Germline CDR1 and CDR2: DFQATT and SNEGSKA (reference sequence). CDR3 protein: CSATGTSGANNQPQHF. The CDR3, as DNA: TGCAGTGCTACCGGGACGTCAGGGGCGAACAATCAGCCCCAGCATTTT.

There are many counts of this clonotype. The chain recombines TRBV12-3 or TRBV12-4 with TRBJ1-4; no firm D call. CDR3 length: 15 amino acids. V gave up 5 bases and J gave up 4 bases, with 14 bases separating them. CDR3 nucleotides: TGTGCCAGCAGTCGAGGTTGGGGTGGTAATGAAAAACTGTTTTTT. Translated: CASSRGWGGNEKLFF.

This clonotype was detected a few times. As DNA, the CDR3 is TGCAGCGTCGGTCAGAGTTGGCGGGGGAGCACAGATACGCAGTATTTT. It encodes CSVGQSWRGSTDTQYF. The chain combines TRBV29-1 with TRBJ2-3; 7 positions agree with TRBD2. The CDR3 runs 16 residues. With 6 bases clipped from V and 0 bases from J, the junction kept 12 bases outside the gene matches. The germline CDR1 and CDR2 sequences are SQVTM and ANQGSEA.

The table lists this clonotype with many counts. The V gene is TRBV7-9, the J gene TRBJ1-6; the D gene is possibly TRBD1 (6 bases). CDR1 is SEHNR and CDR2 is FQNEAQ in the germline V gene (reference sequence). This CDR3 has 13 amino acids. The germline V and J ends were trimmed by 5 bases and 11 bases, with 13 bases remaining between them. CDR3 amino acids: CASSPDSRAPLHF. DNA for the CDR3: TGTGCCAGCAGCCCGGACAGCAGGGCACCCCTCCACTTT.

This clonotype was found a few times. This rearrangement joins TRBV5-1 to TRBJ2-2, with no clear D. The ends were cut back, 6 bases at V and 4 bases at J, with 19 bases in the middle. Germline values: CDR1 SGHRS, CDR2 YFSETQ. The CDR3 has 16 residues. The CDR3 DNA reads as TGCGCCAGCACCCCGAGAACTCCTAGGACCACCGGGGAGCTGTTTTTT. Amino acid sequence: CASTPRTPRTTGELFF.

J is TRBJ1-6 and V is TRBV7-9; tentative D call: TRBD1 (5 bases). Trimming shortened V by 6 bases and J by 7 bases, and 13 bases separated the two germline ends. Germline values: CDR1 SEHNR, CDR2 FQNEAQ (reference sequence). The CDR3 is 14 amino acids. Here the CDR3 DNA reads TGTGCCAGCAGTCCGGGACCGCTCAATTCACCCCTCCACTTT. As protein: CASSPGPLNSPLHF.

The table lists this clonotype with many counts. This chain connects TRBV19 to TRBJ1-2, with TRBD1 as a possible D gene (5 bases). V lost 5 bases and J 5 bases, leaving 12 bases between the germline ends. The germline V gene has CDR1 LNHDA and CDR2 SQIVND (reference sequence). The CDR3 has 13 amino acids. This CDR3 is CASSATGAYGYTF. CDR3 coding DNA: TGTGCCAGTAGTGCAACAGGCGCTTATGGCTACACCTTC.

The chain recombines TRBV7-9 with TRBJ2-1, with 8 nucleotides matching TRBD2. V lost 0 bases, J lost 4 bases, and 8 bases stayed unmatched. The CDR3 length is 17 residues. Per germline, CDR1 SEHNR and CDR2 FQNEAQ (reference sequence). As DNA, the CDR3 is TGTGCCAGCAGCTTAGCGTCCCACAGCGGGGGATACAATGAGCAGTTCTTC. Translating gives CASSLASHSGGYNEQFF.

The chain couples TRBV28 to TRBJ1-2; no firm D call. Germline lookup yields CDR1 MDHEN and CDR2 SYDVKM. With 11 bases removed from V and 0 bases from J, the gap between germline ends came to 10 bases. The CDR3 is 12 amino acids. CDR3 amino acids: CAVRGPNYGYTF. CDR3 bases: TGTGCCGTGCGAGGGCCTAACTATGGCTACACCTTC.

This clonotype has just a few counts. This chain uses TRBV20-1 with TRBJ2-1; 10 bases line up with TRBD2. The CDR3 has 15 amino acids. The trim removed 6 bases at V and 9 bases at J, leaving 14 bases unmatched. Germline lookup yields CDR1 DFQATT and CDR2 SNEGSKA (reference sequence). The CDR3 is CSAPRGAGGLVEQFF. The CDR3 region has the DNA TGCAGTGCCCCCCGGGGAGCGGGGGGGCTAGTTGAGCAGTTCTTC.

The sample holds a few counts of this clonotype. The chain joins TRBV10-3 to TRBJ2-7, with TRBD1 matching over 11 bases. The V and J ends lost 5 bases and 2 bases, in that order; junction bases with no gene match: 5. CDR1 and CDR2 (germline): ENHRY, SYGVKD. The CDR3 is 15 amino acids. CDR3 bases: TGTGCCATCAGTCAACCGGGACAGGGGGCCTACGAGCAGTACTTC. Amino acids: CAISQPGQGAYEQYF.

In its sample, this clonotype was seen many times. This sequence joins TRBV12-3 or TRBV12-4 and TRBJ2-4; D is unclear. Trimming took off 6 bases at V and 7 bases at J, with 16 bases between the two ends. The CDR3 has 14 amino acids. CDR3 in DNA: TGTGCCAGCAGCAATTCCGATTTGGTTAACATTCAGTACTTC. Translating it yields CASSNSDLVNIQYF.

This chain connects TRBV5-1 to TRBJ2-5; a weak D match, TRBD2 (5 bases). In germline, CDR1 is SGHRS, CDR2 YFSETQ. V was trimmed by 0 bases and J by 5 bases, leaving 14 bases between them. The CDR3 runs 15 residues. This CDR3 is CASSLDRGSRETQYF. The CDR3 nucleotides read TGCGCCAGCAGCTTGGATCGGGGAAGCAGGGAGACCCAGTACTTC.

This clonotype was seen only a few times. This chain joins TRBV20-1 and TRBJ2-1, with 9 bases lining up with TRBD2. The germline gives CDR1 DFQATT, CDR2 SNEGSKA (reference sequence). The CDR3 loop spans 15 amino acids. Losses at the gene ends were 2 bases for V and 2 bases for J; bases not matched to a gene: 4. DNA for the CDR3: TGCAGTGCTAGACCAGCGGGAGGCCCCTACAATGAGCAGTTCTTC. Its protein is CSARPAGGPYNEQFF.

J is TRBJ2-5 and V is TRBV7-3; TRBD2 matches at 8 bases. The CDR3 totals 14 residues. V shed 5 bases and J 4 bases; nucleotides not matched to a gene: 6. Germline CDR1 reads SGHTA; CDR2 reads FQGTGA. CDR3 coding DNA: TGTGCCAGCAGCCTGAGCGGGAGAGGAGAGACCCAGTACTTC. Its translation is CASSLSGRGETQYF.

This clonotype was counted many times. The chain recombines TRBV18 with TRBJ2-2; D not certain. CDR1 KGHSH and CDR2 LQKENI come from the germline V gene. This CDR3 contains 15 residues. Deletions cut 3 bases from V and 6 bases from J, with 14 bases between. The CDR3 loop is CASSPYGPGAGELFF. For the CDR3, the DNA is TGTGCCAGCTCACCTTATGGTCCTGGGGCCGGGGAGCTGTTTTTT.

The chain recombines TRBV6-6 with TRBJ2-7; 8 positions agree with TRBD1. V shed 4 bases, J shed 0 bases, and the junction held 2 bases outside the gene matches. There are 14 residues in the CDR3. Germline lookup yields CDR1 MNHNY and CDR2 SVGAGI (reference sequence). The CDR3 loop is CASSSQGASYEQYF. DNA for the CDR3: TGTGCCAGCAGTTCCCAGGGGGCCTCCTACGAGCAGTACTTC.

This clonotype was seen a handful of times. The rearrangement links TRBV20-1 to TRBJ1-2; D is undetermined. Germline assignment: CDR1 DFQATT and CDR2 SNEGSKA (reference sequence). The CDR3 is made up of 15 amino acids. Trimming took off 3 bases at V and 4 bases at J, with 18 bases between the two ends. In DNA, the CDR3 is TGCAGTGCTAGGATATACAGTCTTCTTTCCTATGGCTACACCTTC. Translating it yields CSARIYSLLSYGYTF.

The chain links TRBV7-3 to TRBJ1-1, with 7 bases matching TRBD1. The germline CDR1 and CDR2 sequences are SGHTA and FQGTGA. Germline trimming cut 5 bases from V and 3 bases from J; bases unmatched to any gene: 6. This CDR3 contains 14 residues. As DNA, the CDR3 is TGTGCCAGCAGCCTCACAGGGGCGGACACTGAAGCTTTCTTT. Protein: CASSLTGADTEAFF. The variable domain in full, with the rest retrieved from reference TRBV7-3 and TRBJ1-1, is GAGVSQTPSNKVTEKGKYVELRCDPISGHTALYWYRQSLGQGPEFLIYFQGTGAADDSGLPNDRFFAVRPEGSVSTLKIQRTERGDSAVYLCASSLTGADTEAFFGQGTRLTVV.

The V call is TRBV7-9, the J call TRBJ2-7, with D uncertain. CDR1 is SEHNR and CDR2 is FQNEAQ in the germline V gene (reference sequence). The CDR3 has 15 amino acids. Trimming left V 1 base short and J 2 bases short, with 12 bases between. This CDR3 is CASSLVRVGTYEQYF. The CDR3 coding sequence is TGTGCCAGCAGCTTAGTTCGGGTTGGGACCTACGAGCAGTACTTC.